A selection of T cell receptor beta chains follows, all from one sample in a study of T cell responses to AZD1222 COVID-19 vaccine. This table comes from immunoSEQ multiplex PCR, and its TCRdb copy is limited to in-frame clones, with some not included. Among 150,000 or so clones listed, around 90% were seen once. Sequenced material: peripheral blood, taken on day 0 of AZD1222 vaccination. The origin of the receptors is an adult in good health. Both conserved end residues are part of each CDR3. A D gene is named only where the DNA matches it firmly. Some rows mark clone size as missing; the rest say once, few, many or name a class of expanded clone.

d_gene	j_gene	abundance	v_gene	CDR3aa	CDR3nt
TRBD1	TRBJ2-7	few	TRBV19	CASSPALDRGRDEQYF	TGTGCCAGTAGCCCCGCCCTAGACAGGGGACGGGACGAGCAGTACTTC
NA	TRBJ2-7	NA	TRBV6-2/TRBV6-3	CASSFREASSYEQYF	TGTGCCAGCAGTTTCCGTGAAGCCAGCTCCTACGAGCAGTACTTC
TRBD1	TRBJ2-1	few	TRBV7-9	CASRIPGQGIDEQFF	TGTGCCAGCAGGATACCGGGACAGGGCATCGATGAGCAGTTCTTC
TRBD1	TRBJ1-1	NA	TRBV24-1	CATSTTGGQNTEAFF	TGTGCCACCAGTACCACAGGGGGCCAAAACACTGAAGCTTTCTTT
NA	TRBJ2-3	NA	TRBV3-1/TRBV3-2	CATVLAAAPDTQYF	TGTGCCACCGTATTAGCAGCTGCGCCAGATACGCAGTATTTT
NA	TRBJ2-7	NA	TRBV27	CASSLSGRGKSYEQYF	TGTGCCAGCAGTTTATCAGGGCGGGGCAAGTCCTACGAGCAGTACTTC
TRBD1	TRBJ1-1	NA	TRBV15	CATAGQPNTEAFF	TGTGCCACCGCGGGACAGCCGAACACTGAAGCTTTCTTT
NA	TRBJ2-5	NA	TRBV7-9	CASSLETQYF	TGTGCCAGTTCCTTGGAGACCCAGTACTTC
NA	TRBJ1-2	NA	TRBV27	CASMKGGGYGYTF	TGTGCCAGCATGAAGGGTGGAGGCTATGGCTACACCTTC
NA	TRBJ1-1	NA	TRBV4-3	CASSQGSGVMNTEAFF	TGCGCCAGCAGCCAAGGGTCCGGAGTAATGAACACTGAAGCTTTCTTT
NA	TRBJ1-2	NA	TRBV13	CASSSDRGPLGYGYTF	TGTGCCAGCAGCTCTGACAGAGGACCCTTAGGATATGGCTACACCTTC
NA	TRBJ2-5	once	TRBV5-4	CASSFLEETQYF	TGTGCCAGCAGCTTTCTCGAAGAGACCCAGTACTTC
TRBD1	TRBJ1-1	NA	TRBV2	CASDRGPTEAFF	TGTGCCAGTGACAGGGGGCCCACTGAAGCTTTCTTT
NA	TRBJ1-6	few	TRBV21-1	CASSNSSPLHF	TGTGCCAGCAGCAATAGTTCACCCCTCCACTTT
NA	TRBJ1-2	NA	TRBV19	CASSTHPGLYGYTF	TGTGCCAGTAGTACCCACCCGGGTCTTTATGGCTACACCTTC
NA	TRBJ1-2	NA	TRBV12-3/TRBV12-4	CASSSRTDGYTF	TGTGCCAGCAGTTCCAGGACGGATGGCTACACCTTC
TRBD1	TRBJ1-2	once	TRBV5-1	CASSLEGRGESGYTF	TGCGCCAGCAGCTTGGAGGGCAGGGGGGAGTCTGGCTACACCTTC
TRBD1	TRBJ2-7	few	TRBV11-2	CASSFDRGPNEQYF	TGTGCCAGCAGCTTTGACAGGGGACCAAACGAGCAGTACTTC
TRBD2	TRBJ2-3	once	TRBV3-1/TRBV3-2	CASSQRTSGRRFGTDTQYF	TGTGCCAGCAGCCAACGGACTAGCGGGAGGAGATTCGGCACAGATACGCAGTATTTT
NA	TRBJ2-3	NA	TRBV7-9	CASSLFTERKQYF	TGTGCCAGCAGCTTGTTCACGGAGAGGAAGCAGTATTTT
TRBD1	TRBJ2-7	once	TRBV5-1	CASSLRQGTYEQYF	TGCGCCAGCAGCTTGCGACAGGGGACCTACGAGCAGTACTTC
NA	TRBJ1-1	NA	TRBV7-2	CASSSRTVRGEAFF	TGTGCCAGCAGCTCCCGAACCGTGAGGGGAGAAGCTTTCTTT
TRBD1	TRBJ1-6	NA	TRBV7-2	CASSTRQGGAPLHF	TGTGCCAGCAGCACCCGACAGGGTGGGGCACCCCTCCACTTT
TRBD2	TRBJ2-7	NA	TRBV5-1	CASTTGTNYEQYF	TGCGCCAGCACTACCGGGACTAACTACGAGCAGTACTTC
NA	TRBJ1-1	NA	TRBV11-1	CASAPFTEAFF	TGTGCCAGCGCCCCTTTCACTGAAGCTTTCTTT
TRBD1	TRBJ2-3	NA	TRBV12-3/TRBV12-4	CASRTGSADTQYF	TGTGCCAGCAGGACAGGGTCCGCAGATACGCAGTATTTT
TRBD2	TRBJ2-1	NA	TRBV19	CASTRASGTPSGIQFF	TGTGCCAGTACTCGGGCTAGCGGAACCCCCAGCGGTATACAGTTCTTC
NA	TRBJ1-2	NA	TRBV7-6	CASSPAYRTTHYGYTF	TGTGCCAGCAGCCCCGCTTACAGGACAACCCACTATGGCTACACCTTC
NA	TRBJ2-7	NA	TRBV5-4	CASSQESSSEQYF	TGTGCCAGCAGCCAGGAGTCAAGCTCCGAGCAGTACTTC